This T cell receptor (beta chain) was captured by sequencing in a study of blood T cells in healthy people across ages. Study in general: For every two T cells, template switching captured about one barcoded beta molecule. Overall study results and limits: PBMCs that were unsorted prevented a conclusive naive versus antigen-experienced comparison.

This clonotype was picked up one time. Its antigen is as yet unknown. Just one base apart from a much larger clone, this may be a read error. The V gene's germline CDR1 is LNHNV and CDR2 YYDKDF (reference sequence). This CDR3 has 12 amino acids. The ends were cut back, 1 base at V and 9 bases at J, with 9 bases in the middle. A second PCR, run for about 7 to 12 cycles, used a sample-barcoded 5' primer plus a J-beta primer mix. A single record per CDR3 protein comes from TCRdb applying MiXCR to the 5' RACE reads. The sample records 630,000 or so distinct CDR3 sequences, about 30% being singletons. Each donor supplied ten milliliters of peripheral blood.

Sequencing used blood. The chain couples TRBV15 to TRBJ1-2; the D gene is possibly TRBD1 (5 bases). The sequence was obtained from a woman at least 80 years old in good health. CDR3 coding DNA: TGTGCCACCAGCAGAGTAGGGGATAGCTACACCTTC. Residues: CATSRVGDSYTF.